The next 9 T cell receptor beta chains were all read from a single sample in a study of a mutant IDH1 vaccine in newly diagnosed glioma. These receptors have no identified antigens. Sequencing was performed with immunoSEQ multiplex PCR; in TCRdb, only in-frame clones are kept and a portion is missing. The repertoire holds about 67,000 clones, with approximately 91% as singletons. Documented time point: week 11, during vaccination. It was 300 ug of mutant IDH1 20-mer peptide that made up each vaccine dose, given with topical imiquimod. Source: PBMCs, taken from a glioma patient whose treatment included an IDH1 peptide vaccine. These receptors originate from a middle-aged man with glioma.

DNA for the CDR3: TGTGCCAGCAGTGCCTACAGATTTAATGAGCAGTTCTTC. This encodes CASSAYRFNEQFF. This rearrangement joins TRBV25-1 to TRBJ2-1; D not certain. V shed 4 bases and J shed 7 bases, with 11 bases lying between them. CDR3 size: 13 residues. The germline gives CDR1 MGHDK, CDR2 SYGVNS.

Here the CDR3 reads CASSPGYGYTF. The CDR3 bases are TGTGCCAGCAGCCCAGGGTATGGCTACACCTTC. This chain joins TRBV2 and TRBJ1-2; tentatively, D is TRBD1 (5 bases). This CDR3 region has 11 residues. Germline lookup yields CDR1 SNHLY and CDR2 FYNNEI. The V end lost 6 bases, the J end lost 5 bases, and 7 bases lay between the germline ends.

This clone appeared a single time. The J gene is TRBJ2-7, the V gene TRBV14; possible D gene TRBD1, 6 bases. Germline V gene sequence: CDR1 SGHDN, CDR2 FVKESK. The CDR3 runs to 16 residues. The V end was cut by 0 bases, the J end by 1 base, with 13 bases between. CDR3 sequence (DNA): TGTGCCAGCAGCCAAGACTGGACAGATTCATCCTACGAGCAGTACTTC. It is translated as CASSQDWTDSSYEQYF. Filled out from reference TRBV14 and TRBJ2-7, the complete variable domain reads EAGVTQFPSHSVIEKGQTVTLRCDPISGHDNLYWYRRVMGKEIKFLLHFVKESKQDESGMPNNRFLAERTGGTYSTLKVQPAELEDSGVYFCASSQDWTDSSYEQYFGPGTRLTVT.

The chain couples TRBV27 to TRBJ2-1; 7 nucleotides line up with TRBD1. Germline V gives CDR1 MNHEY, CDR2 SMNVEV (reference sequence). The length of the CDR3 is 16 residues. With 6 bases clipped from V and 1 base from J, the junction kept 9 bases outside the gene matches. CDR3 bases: TGTGCCAGCAGCGCCGGGACAGCGCTATCCTACAATGAGCAGTTCTTC. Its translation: CASSAGTALSYNEQFF.

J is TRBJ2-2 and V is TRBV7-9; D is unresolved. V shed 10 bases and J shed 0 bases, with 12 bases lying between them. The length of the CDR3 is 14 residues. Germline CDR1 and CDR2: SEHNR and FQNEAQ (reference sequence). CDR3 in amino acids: CANLGRSNTGELFF. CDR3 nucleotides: TGTGCCAATCTAGGCAGGTCGAACACCGGGGAGCTGTTTTTT.

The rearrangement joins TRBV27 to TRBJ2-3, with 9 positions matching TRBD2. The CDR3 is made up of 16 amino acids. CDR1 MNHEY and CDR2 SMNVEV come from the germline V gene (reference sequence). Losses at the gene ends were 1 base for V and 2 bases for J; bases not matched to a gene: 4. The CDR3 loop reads CASSLFLAGFTDTQYF. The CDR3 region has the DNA TGTGCCAGCAGTTTATTCCTAGCGGGGTTCACAGATACGCAGTATTTT.

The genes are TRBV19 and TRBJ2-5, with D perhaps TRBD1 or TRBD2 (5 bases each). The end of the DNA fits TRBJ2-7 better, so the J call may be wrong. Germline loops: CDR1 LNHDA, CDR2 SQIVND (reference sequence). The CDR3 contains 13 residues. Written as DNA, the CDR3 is TGTGCCAGTAGTATTGGGACGCCCCTCGAGCAGTACTTC. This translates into CASSIGTPLEQYF.

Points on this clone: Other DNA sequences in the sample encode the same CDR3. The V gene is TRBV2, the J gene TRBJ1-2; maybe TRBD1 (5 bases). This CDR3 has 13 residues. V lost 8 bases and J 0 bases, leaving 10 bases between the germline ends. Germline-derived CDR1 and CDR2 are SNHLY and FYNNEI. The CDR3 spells CASGGMPNYGYTF. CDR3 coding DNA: TGTGCCAGCGGGGGTATGCCTAACTATGGCTACACCTTC.

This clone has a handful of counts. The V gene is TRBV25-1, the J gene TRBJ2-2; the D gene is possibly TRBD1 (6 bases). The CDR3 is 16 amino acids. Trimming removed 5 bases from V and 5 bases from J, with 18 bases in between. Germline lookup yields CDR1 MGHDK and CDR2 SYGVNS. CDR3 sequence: CASSSTKTGSTGELFF. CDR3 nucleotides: TGTGCCAGCAGTAGTACGAAGACAGGCTCAACCGGGGAGCTGTTTTTT.